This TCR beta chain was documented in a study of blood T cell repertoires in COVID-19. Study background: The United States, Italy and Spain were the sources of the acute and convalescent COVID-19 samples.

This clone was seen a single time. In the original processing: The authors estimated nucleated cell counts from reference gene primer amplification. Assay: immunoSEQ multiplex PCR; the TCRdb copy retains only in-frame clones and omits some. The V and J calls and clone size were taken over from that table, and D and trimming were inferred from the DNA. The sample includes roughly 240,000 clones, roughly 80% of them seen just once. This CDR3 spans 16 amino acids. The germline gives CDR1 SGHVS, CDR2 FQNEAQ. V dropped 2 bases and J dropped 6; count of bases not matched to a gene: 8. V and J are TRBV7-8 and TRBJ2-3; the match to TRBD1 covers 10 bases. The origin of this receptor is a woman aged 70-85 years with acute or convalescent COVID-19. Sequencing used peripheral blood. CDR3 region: CASSLMTGGAWDTQYF. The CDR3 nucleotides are TGTGCCAGCAGCTTAATGACAGGGGGCGCTTGGGATACGCAGTATTTT. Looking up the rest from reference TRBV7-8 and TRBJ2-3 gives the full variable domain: GAGVSQSPRYKVAKRGQDVALRCDPISGHVSLFWYQQALGQGPEFLTYFQNEAQLDKSGLPSDRFFAERPEGSVSTLKIQRTQQEDSAVYLCASSLMTGGAWDTQYFGPGTRLTVL.